The rows below give T cell receptor beta chains drawn from one sample of a study of cytomegalovirus exposure and HLA in healthy donors. The repertoire was sequenced with immunoSEQ multiplex PCR; TCRdb's copy has only in-frame clones and lacks some. The sample includes some 66,000 clones, about 79% of them seen just once. The sample taken for sequencing was PBMCs. The receptor source for this set is a man aged 60 to 69 in good health and CMV-seropositive. The CDR3 runs from the conserved cysteine through the conserved F or W. The order of the fields is J gene, D gene, clone size, V gene, CDR3 protein, CDR3 DNA. D genes are given only for firm matches. Size tells how often a clone was seen (once, few, many) or the class of an expanded clone, and some rows leave it out.

TRBJ2-7 | TRBD1 | - | TRBV5-1 | CASSSGTGGLEQYF | TGCGCCAGCAGCTCCGGGACAGGGGGCCTCGAGCAGTACTTC
TRBJ2-7 | TRBD1 | - | TRBV14 | CASSRGQGRVYEQYF | TGTGCCAGCAGCCGAGGACAGGGTAGGGTCTACGAGCAGTACTTC
TRBJ2-1 | TRBD2 | - | TRBV7-6 | CASSRTSRSSYNEQFF | TGTGCCAGCAGCCGGACTAGCCGTAGCTCCTACAATGAGCAGTTCTTC
TRBJ1-5 | - | - | TRBV5-6 | CASSLGIRGSNQPQHF | TGTGCCAGCAGCCTCGGGATCCGGGGGAGCAATCAGCCCCAGCATTTT
TRBJ2-1 | TRBD2 | many | TRBV6-1 | CASSELAGSYNEQFF | TGTGCCAGCAGTGAACTAGCGGGCTCCTACAATGAGCAGTTCTTC
TRBJ1-6 | - | few | TRBV27 | CASRLSTGTYNSPLHF | TGTGCCAGCAGGTTATCCACCGGGACCTATAATTCACCCCTCCACTTT
TRBJ2-2 | TRBD1 | - | TRBV9 | CASSGPTGAGELFF | TGTGCCAGCAGCGGGCCTACAGGGGCCGGGGAGCTGTTTTTT
TRBJ1-1 | - | - | TRBV19 | CASSSPRKANTEAFF | TGTGCCAGTAGTAGCCCCAGGAAGGCTAACACTGAAGCTTTCTTT
TRBJ2-5 | - | - | TRBV7-9 | CASSSLLVAEEETQYF | TGTGCCAGCAGCTCCCTGTTGGTAGCGGAGGAAGAGACCCAGTACTTC
TRBJ1-1 | TRBD1 | - | TRBV29-1 | CSVDPQGALNTEAFF | TGCAGCGTTGATCCACAGGGGGCCTTGAACACTGAAGCTTTCTTT
TRBJ1-1 | - | - | TRBV5-1 | CASSLKGRENTEAFF | TGCGCCAGCAGCTTGAAGGGGAGGGAGAACACTGAAGCTTTCTTT
TRBJ1-1 | - | - | TRBV7-9 | CASSPKWGGGTEAFF | TGTGCCAGCAGCCCAAAATGGGGGGGTGGCACTGAAGCTTTCTTT
TRBJ1-2 | - | - | TRBV5-6 | CASSKNAADYGYTF | TGTGCCAGCAGCAAAAATGCCGCGGACTATGGCTACACCTTC
TRBJ2-2 | - | once | TRBV6-1 | CASSEGPDTGELFF | TGTGCCAGCAGTGAAGGTCCGGACACCGGGGAGCTGTTTTTT
TRBJ2-5 | - | once | TRBV11-3 | CASSGSGAQETQYF | TGTGCCAGCAGCGGATCAGGGGCACAAGAGACCCAGTACTTC
TRBJ2-7 | - | - | TRBV11-3 | CASSFLGSGFYEQYF | TGTGCCAGCAGCTTCCTGGGGAGTGGATTCTACGAGCAGTACTTC